This T cell receptor (beta chain) was sequenced in a study of cytomegalovirus exposure and HLA in healthy donors. Study-level results: The only immune exposure information that was available was CMV serostatus. Data from an earlier analysis indicated that most TCR beta V segments were productive either about 90% or about 30% of the time.

The study ran its PCR with 60 Vbeta and 13 Jbeta primers. Sequenced by immunoSEQ multiplex PCR; TCRdb stores in-frame clones only, minus some. This table has approximately 51,000 clones, less than 75% appearing once. On this clone: What it recognizes is unknown.

The CDR3 contains 15 residues. V lost 0 bases, J lost 13 bases, and 19 bases lay in between. CDR1 and CDR2 (germline): MRHNA, SNTAGT. Input material: PBMCs. The chain is built from TRBV6-4 and TRBJ2-1; TRBD2 might be the D (6 bases). This TCR was sampled from a man aged 25 to 45 in good health and CMV-seronegative. The CDR3 loop reads CASSDSGESGTRQFF. Written as DNA, the CDR3 is TGTGCCAGCAGTGACTCTGGGGAGTCCGGGACTCGTCAGTTCTTC.